The T cell receptor beta chain described here comes from a study of shared clonotypes between healthy human individuals. About the study: CD4 naive and CD4 memory each took three plates per donor, while CD8 naive took two and CD8 memory one.

Overall study results and limits: Sharing across four donors was highest in naive CD4 (roughly 5%) and lowest in memory CD8 (roughly 0.4%). Few donors limited the genetic and exposure-history diversity represented.

The CDR3 sequence is 11 residues long. Germline V gene lookup returns CDR1 DFQATT and CDR2 SNEGSKA (reference sequence). With 6 bases removed from V and 7 bases from J, the gap between germline ends came to 12 bases. Notes on this clone: The antigen remains undetermined.

Assay used: immunoSEQ multiplex PCR; TCRdb lists only in-frame clones, some missing. In the table there are approximately 1.5 million clones, 95% to 99% of which are singletons. From CD4+ cells came CD45RA+ naive and CD45RA-negative memory subsets. The genes are TRBV20-1 and TRBJ1-1; D remains unclear. This sequence was found in a man aged 25 to 40 in good health. Sequenced material: naive CD4+ T cells sorted from blood. The subset here: CD45RA+ positively selected. DNA for the CDR3: TGCAGTGCCCAGAGGACCCTTGAAGCTTTCTTT. This sequence encodes CSAQRTLEAFF.